Each of the 16 T cell receptor beta chains below was sequenced from the same sample in a study of blood T cell repertoires in COVID-19. Only in-frame clones appear in the TCRdb table, and some are missing; sequencing was by immunoSEQ multiplex PCR. The repertoire holds 250,000 to 300,000 clones, with about nine tenths as singletons. Sequencing was performed on PBMCs or T cells enriched from blood (not recorded which). The source of these receptors is a woman in her sixties or seventies who had recovered from COVID-19.

This chain links TRBV19 with TRBJ1-1; D might be TRBD1 (6 bases). The CDR3 loop spans 16 amino acids. The germline V gene encodes CDR1 LNHDA and CDR2 SQIVND (reference sequence). The V end lost 9 bases, the J end lost 6 bases, and 26 bases lay between the germline ends. CDR3 sequence reads: CASMADRALGRAEAFF. CDR3 bases: TGTGCCAGCATGGCGGACAGAGCTTTGGGTCGGGCTGAAGCTTTCTTT.

The rearrangement uses TRBV30 and TRBJ2-7; tentative D call: TRBD2 (6 bases). Trimming stripped 3 bases from V and 1 base from J, with 7 bases between. The CDR3 contains 12 residues. Germline-derived CDR1 and CDR2 are GTSNPN and SVGIG (reference sequence). Here the CDR3 DNA reads TGTGCCTGGAGCGGGGGATCCTACGAGCAGTACTTC. Translation: CAWSGGSYEQYF.

Note on this clone: Other DNA variants within this sample encode the same CDR3. The V call is TRBV2, the J call TRBJ2-7; D is perhaps TRBD2 (6 bases). V lost 6 bases, J lost 2 bases, and 8 bases lay in between. Germline CDR1 reads SNHLY; CDR2 reads FYNNEI. The CDR3 sequence is 12 residues long. This CDR3 is CASRRTTYEQYF. CDR3 DNA sequence: TGTGCCAGCAGACGGACTACCTACGAGCAGTACTTC.

The chain employs TRBV3-1 (or the pseudogene TRBV3-2) and TRBJ2-7; 7 nucleotides line up with TRBD2. This CDR3 region has 14 residues. From germline, CDR1 is LGHDT and CDR2 YNNKEL (reference sequence). V was clipped by 4 bases and J by 3 bases; unmatched bases: 6. CDR3 nucleotide sequence: TGTGCCAGCAGCCCGGGACTACCGGACTACGAGCAGTACTTC. Protein: CASSPGLPDYEQYF.

The rearrangement links TRBV5-1 to TRBJ1-1, with 7 bases identical to TRBD1. CDR3 length: 13 amino acids. Trimming removed 5 bases from V and 5 bases from J; junction bases left unmatched: 6. Germline V gene data show CDR1 as SGHRS and CDR2 as YFSETQ. The DNA for the CDR3 is TGCGCCAGCAGTTTTGGCAGGGGGACTGAAGCTTTCTTT. Protein product: CASSFGRGTEAFF. The full variable domain, with the rest looked up from reference TRBV5-1 and TRBJ1-1, is KAGVTQTPRYLIKTRGQQVTLSCSPISGHRSVSWYQQTPGQGLQFLFEYFSETQRNKGNFPGRFSGRQFSNSRSEMNVSTLELGDSALYLCASSFGRGTEAFFGQGTRLTVV.

The chain couples TRBV7-8 to TRBJ1-4; 9 nucleotides line up with TRBD1. V lost 5 bases to trimming and J lost 10 bases; unmatched junction nucleotides: 8. Germline V gene sequence: CDR1 SGHVS, CDR2 FQNEAQ. CDR3 length: 14 amino acids. CDR3 bases: TGTGCCAGCAGCCGAGACAGGGGGACCGGAAAACTGTTTTTT. Amino acid sequence: CASSRDRGTGKLFF.

The CDR3: CATSGSGQGNQPQHF. The CDR3 DNA reads as TGTGCCACCAGTGGTTCGGGACAGGGTAATCAGCCCCAGCATTTT. This rearrangement joins TRBV24-1 to TRBJ1-5; 9 positions match TRBD1. The CDR3 length is 15 residues. V lost 5 bases to trimming and J lost 4 bases; unmatched junction nucleotides: 5. CDR1 is KGHDR, CDR2 SFDVKD, per germline.

This chain uses TRBV10-3 with TRBJ2-3, with 10 bases lining up with TRBD2. Germline V gives CDR1 ENHRY, CDR2 SYGVKD. V shed 0 bases and J 5 bases; nucleotides not matched to a gene: 8. The CDR3 loop spans 17 amino acids. CDR3 in amino acids: CAISESRSGGALDTQYF. Here the CDR3 DNA reads TGTGCCATCAGTGAGTCGAGGAGCGGGGGGGCCTTAGATACGCAGTATTTT.

This chain joins TRBV7-6 and TRBJ2-5; D remains ambiguous. CDR1 and CDR2 from the germline V gene are SGHVS and FNYEAQ. The V end lost 7 bases, the J end lost 0 bases, and 9 bases lay between the germline ends. The CDR3 length is 13 residues. CDR3 DNA sequence: TGTGCCAGCAAGAAGCGAGACCAAGAGACCCAGTACTTC. Protein sequence: CASKKRDQETQYF.

The rearrangement links TRBV5-5 to TRBJ1-1; D possibly corresponds to TRBD1 (6 bases). Germline V gives CDR1 SGHKS, CDR2 YYEKEE (reference sequence). The CDR3 contains 14 residues. V shed 8 bases and J shed 4 bases, with 18 bases lying between them. The CDR3 loop is CASKPDRGSTEAFF. For the CDR3, the DNA is TGTGCCAGTAAACCGGACAGAGGAAGCACTGAAGCTTTCTTT. The full variable domain, its missing parts supplied by reference TRBV5-5 and TRBJ1-1, is DAGVTQSPTHLIKTRGQQVTLRCSPISGHKSVSWYQQVLGQGPQFIFQYYEKEERGRGNFPDRFSARQFPNYSSELNVNALLLGDSALYLCASKPDRGSTEAFFGQGTRLTVV.

This CDR3 reads CASSQGTGDNSPLHF. The DNA for the CDR3 is TGCGCCAGCAGCCAGGGGACGGGTGATAATTCACCCCTCCACTTT. The rearrangement links TRBV5-1 to TRBJ1-6; TRBD1 is a possible D gene (6 bases). Germline V gives CDR1 SGHRS, CDR2 YFSETQ. The CDR3 loop spans 15 amino acids. Trimming removed 4 bases at V and 5 bases at J, with 13 bases between.

The table lists this clone with a few counts. The chain employs TRBV21-1 and TRBJ2-3; the D call of TRBD2 is as the table states it, not checked on the DNA. TRBV21-1 is a recognized pseudogene. The CDR3 extends over 13 amino acids. The CDR3 is CASSKGTSLPQYF. DNA of the CDR3: TGTGCCAGCAGCAAAGGGACTAGCCTACCGCAGTATTTT.

V gene TRBV2 combines with J gene TRBJ2-5; D possibly corresponds to TRBD2 (6 bases). V was pared by 8 bases and J by 5 bases, with 21 bases between. Germline loops: CDR1 SNHLY, CDR2 FYNNEI. The CDR3 totals 15 residues. The chain's CDR3 is CASQIWGDPGETQYF. CDR3 nucleotide sequence: TGTGCCAGCCAAATCTGGGGGGACCCAGGGGAGACCCAGTACTTC.

The chain couples TRBV6-6 to TRBJ1-2; D possibly corresponds to TRBD1 (5 bases). Germline V gives CDR1 MNHNY, CDR2 SVGAGI (reference sequence). V lost 2 bases to trimming and J lost 4 bases, with 14 bases between them. The CDR3 covers 15 residues. The CDR3 coding sequence is TGTGCCAGCAGTTACGGGCAGGGTAATCCCTATGGCTACACCTTC. It is translated as CASSYGQGNPYGYTF.

This chain uses TRBV3-1 (or the pseudogene TRBV3-2) with TRBJ2-7, with 10 bases identical to TRBD2. With V trimmed by 8 bases and J by 2 bases, 15 bases remained unmatched. The germline gives CDR1 LGHDT, CDR2 YNNKEL (reference sequence). The CDR3 extends over 17 amino acids. The CDR3 loop reads CASLGLASQYGAYEQYF. The DNA of the CDR3 is TGTGCCAGCCTGGGACTAGCGTCTCAATATGGGGCCTACGAGCAGTACTTC.

V gene TRBV27 combines with J gene TRBJ1-4; 11 bases match TRBD1. The CDR3 is 14 residues long. Germline-derived CDR1 and CDR2 are MNHEY and SMNVEV (reference sequence). Trimming at V came to 6 bases and at J to 7 bases, leaving 4 bases not matched to a gene. Here the CDR3 reads CASRRDRGSEKLFF. DNA for the CDR3: TGTGCCAGCAGGAGGGACAGGGGGTCTGAAAAACTGTTTTTT.